This T cell receptor beta chain was sequenced in a study of T cell repertoires in cytomegalovirus infection. Comments on this clonotype: The junction departs from germline at one end; a sequencing error may be responsible.

Germline CDR1 SGHVT, CDR2 SQSDAQ. This CDR3 contains 14 residues. TCRdb reprocessed the reads via MiXCR and lists one record per CDR3 protein. Here the sample spans approximately 630,000 distinct CDR3 sequences, roughly a quarter being singletons. This TCR derives from a human donor in good health (CMV status not recorded). Some clones in this sample may be carry-over from other donors' samples. V gene TRBV7-4 combines with J gene TRBJ1-2, with D uncertain. What was sequenced was CD8+ T cells from PBMCs. DNA of the CDR3: TGTACCAGCAGCTTAGTTCCCCTAGGCTATGGCTACACCTTC. Protein product: CTSSLVPLGYGYTF.